Listed below are T cell receptor beta chains from one sample, sequenced in a study of blood T cell repertoires in COVID-19. Libraries were prepared by immunoSEQ multiplex PCR; TCRdb keeps only in-frame clonotypes and omits some of them. The table shows approximately 210,000 clones, with more than 70% occurring only once. Sequencing input: peripheral blood. The source of these receptors is a man in his fifties with active or convalescent COVID-19. CDR3s include the opening cysteine and the closing phenylalanine or tryptophan. D genes are given only for firm matches. The size of a clone is reported for some rows only, either as once, few or many, or as a class for expanded clones.

cdr3_length j_call clone_size v_call d_call cdr3_aa cdr3_nt
15 TRBJ2-5 once TRBV9 NA CASSGTGTNAGTQYF TGTGCCAGCAGCGGAACCGGGACAAATGCGGGGACCCAGTACTTC
14 TRBJ2-5 few TRBV9 NA CASSVGPNQETQYF TGTGCCAGCAGCGTAGGGCCAAACCAAGAGACCCAGTACTTC
15 TRBJ2-5 NA TRBV7-9 TRBD2 CASSPLAGVQETQYF TGTGCCAGCAGCCCTCTGGCGGGGGTGCAAGAGACCCAGTACTTC
16 TRBJ1-4 once TRBV7-2 TRBD1 CASSLRGQGLNEKLFF TGTGCCAGCAGCTTAAGGGGACAGGGTCTTAATGAAAAACTGTTTTTT
14 TRBJ2-3 NA TRBV10-3 NA CAISRLAGTDTQYF TGTGCCATCAGCCGGTTAGCAGGCACAGATACGCAGTATTTT
14 TRBJ1-3 NA TRBV10-3 TRBD1 CAISERQGRNTIYF TGTGCCATCAGTGAAAGACAGGGTAGAAACACCATATATTTT
15 TRBJ1-4 NA TRBV6-5 TRBD1 CASSYSGTGHEKLFF TGTGCCAGCAGTTACTCCGGGACAGGGCACGAAAAACTGTTTTTT
17 TRBJ2-7 NA TRBV15 NA CATSRETNRVIPYEQYF TGTGCCACCAGCAGAGAGACCAACAGGGTAATCCCCTACGAGCAGTACTTC
19 TRBJ2-1 once TRBV19 TRBD2 CASSMRGALPLAGNNEQFF TGTGCCAGTAGTATGAGGGGGGCGTTACCTCTAGCGGGTAACAATGAGCAGTTCTTC
15 TRBJ1-1 NA TRBV10-3 NA CAIKEGNSMNTEAFF TGTGCCATCAAAGAGGGAAACAGCATGAACACTGAAGCTTTCTTT
14 TRBJ2-7 NA TRBV18 NA CASSFNRQAYEQYF TGTGCCAGCTCATTTAACAGACAAGCCTACGAGCAGTACTTC
17 TRBJ2-2 NA TRBV15 NA CATSRDPPGRATGELFF TGTGCCACCAGCAGAGATCCCCCCGGCAGGGCCACCGGGGAGCTGTTTTTT
13 TRBJ2-7 NA TRBV24-1 TRBD1 CATSSTGAYEQYF TGTGCCACCAGCTCTACAGGGGCCTACGAGCAGTACTTC
16 TRBJ2-3 NA TRBV9 TRBD2 CASSARLAGGLDTQYF TGTGCCAGCAGCGCTAGACTAGCGGGGGGGCTGGATACGCAGTATTTT
15 TRBJ2-7 NA TRBV28 NA CASRKGGPGSDEQYF TGTGCCAGCAGAAAAGGAGGGCCCGGGTCCGACGAGCAGTACTTC
17 TRBJ2-3 many TRBV27 NA CASSFPGAHLSTDTQYF TGTGCCAGCAGTTTCCCAGGGGCCCACCTTTCCACAGATACGCAGTATTTT
15 TRBJ2-2 NA TRBV7-9 TRBD2 CASSLGTRAPGELFF TGTGCCAGCAGCCTGGGGACTAGGGCTCCCGGGGAGCTGTTTTTT
14 TRBJ1-5 NA TRBV30 TRBD1 CAWRAGQTNQPQHF TGTGCCTGGAGGGCGGGACAGACTAATCAGCCCCAGCATTTT
15 TRBJ1-2 NA TRBV6-5 TRBD1 CASSYAGQGSYGYTF TGTGCCAGCAGTTACGCAGGACAGGGCTCCTATGGCTACACCTTC
16 TRBJ1-4 NA TRBV28 TRBD1 CASSPFTGGRKEKLFF TGTGCCAGCAGTCCCTTCACAGGGGGCCGGAAGGAAAAACTGTTTTTT
13 TRBJ2-7 NA TRBV20-1 NA CSASPNRGHEQYF TGCAGTGCTAGTCCCAACCGGGGTCACGAGCAGTACTTC
15 TRBJ1-3 few TRBV7-8 NA CASSQDSVSGNTIYF TGTGCCAGCAGCCAGGACTCCGTCTCTGGAAACACCATATATTTT
18 TRBJ2-3 NA TRBV10-1 TRBD2 CASSPGTSGGSSTDTQYF TGCGCCAGCAGCCCCGGGACTAGCGGGGGGTCTAGCACAGATACGCAGTATTTT
13 TRBJ1-1 once TRBV10-3 NA CAISEGGNTEAFF TGTGCCATCAGTGAAGGGGGGAACACTGAAGCTTTCTTT
12 TRBJ2-3 NA TRBV3-1/TRBV3-2 NA CASSTQADTQYF TGTGCCAGCAGCACACAGGCGGATACGCAGTATTTT
15 TRBJ2-3 NA TRBV18 TRBD1 CASSPPDRVGDTQYF TGTGCCAGCTCACCACCGGACAGGGTAGGAGATACGCAGTATTTT
14 TRBJ2-3 NA TRBV27 NA CASSFVSGTDTQYF TGTGCCAGCAGTTTCGTAAGCGGCACAGATACGCAGTATTTT
14 TRBJ1-2 NA TRBV9 TRBD1 CASSPQTGVYGYTF TGTGCCAGCAGCCCTCAGACAGGGGTCTATGGCTACACCTTC
16 TRBJ1-1 once TRBV5-5 NA CASSSAGQTTNTEAFF TGTGCCAGCAGCTCCGCGGGCCAAACAACGAACACTGAAGCTTTCTTT
18 TRBJ2-1 NA TRBV5-4 NA CASSLDLWGGGAYNEQFF TGTGCCAGCAGCTTGGATTTGTGGGGCGGGGGCGCCTACAATGAGCAGTTCTTC
13 TRBJ1-5 NA TRBV7-2 TRBD1 CASSSNRGQPQHF TGTGCCAGCAGCTCAAACAGGGGTCAGCCCCAGCATTTT
14 TRBJ1-1 once TRBV10-3 TRBD1 CAISERQGNTEAFF TGTGCCATCAGTGAAAGACAGGGGAACACTGAAGCTTTCTTT
15 TRBJ1-2 NA TRBV5-1 NA CASSPDPGTAGGYTF TGCGCCAGCAGCCCGGACCCTGGGACTGCGGGCGGCTACACCTTC
14 TRBJ2-1 NA TRBV7-3 TRBD2 CASSMGGGYNEQFF TGTGCCAGCAGCATGGGCGGGGGCTACAATGAGCAGTTCTTC
12 TRBJ1-1 NA TRBV2 NA CACHREGTEAFF TGTGCCTGCCACAGGGAGGGCACTGAAGCTTTCTTT
14 TRBJ2-1 NA TRBV10-3 TRBD1 CAIPGDRGGNEQFF TGTGCCATCCCTGGAGACAGGGGTGGAAATGAGCAGTTCTTC
14 TRBJ1-1 few TRBV2 NA CASSATDRRGEAFF TGTGCCAGCAGTGCCACGGACCGAAGGGGTGAAGCTTTCTTT
13 TRBJ1-4 NA TRBV19 NA CASNGGANEKLFF TGTGCCAGTAATGGAGGGGCTAATGAAAAACTGTTTTTT
10 TRBJ2-7 NA TRBV10-2 NA CASQDSEQYF TGCGCCAGCCAGGACTCCGAGCAGTACTTC
14 TRBJ2-2 NA TRBV9 TRBD2 CASSAGGAIGELFF TGTGCCAGCAGCGCCGGGGGGGCGATCGGGGAGCTGTTTTTT
16 TRBJ2-4 NA TRBV19 TRBD1 CASSVGQAGAKNIQYF TGTGCCAGTAGTGTAGGACAGGCCGGTGCCAAAAACATTCAGTACTTC
11 TRBJ2-3 NA TRBV10-3 NA CAISELDTQYF TGTGCCATCAGTGAGCTTGATACGCAGTATTTT
17 TRBJ1-2 NA TRBV4-3 NA CASSQEMTQDFFYGYTF TGCGCCAGCAGCCAAGAAATGACGCAGGATTTCTTCTATGGCTACACCTTC
15 TRBJ2-5 NA TRBV19 NA CASASQLTFGETQYF TGTGCCAGTGCAAGCCAGCTAACGTTCGGGGAGACCCAGTACTTC
14 TRBJ1-1 NA TRBV7-9 NA CASSLDPGNTEAFF TGTGCCAGCAGCTTAGATCCAGGAAACACTGAAGCTTTCTTT